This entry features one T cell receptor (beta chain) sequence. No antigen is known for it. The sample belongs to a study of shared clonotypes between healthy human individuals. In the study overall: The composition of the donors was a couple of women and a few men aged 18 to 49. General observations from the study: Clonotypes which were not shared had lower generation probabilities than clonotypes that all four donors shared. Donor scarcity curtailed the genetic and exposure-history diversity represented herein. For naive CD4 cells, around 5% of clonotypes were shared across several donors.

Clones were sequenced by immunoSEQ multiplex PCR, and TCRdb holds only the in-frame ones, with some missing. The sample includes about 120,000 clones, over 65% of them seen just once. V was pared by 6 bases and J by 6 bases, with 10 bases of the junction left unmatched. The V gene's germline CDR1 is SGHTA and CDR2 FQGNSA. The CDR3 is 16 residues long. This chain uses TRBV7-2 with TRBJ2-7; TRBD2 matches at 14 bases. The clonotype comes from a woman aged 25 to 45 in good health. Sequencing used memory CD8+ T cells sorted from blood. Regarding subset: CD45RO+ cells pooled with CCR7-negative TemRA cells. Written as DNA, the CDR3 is TGTGCCAGCAGGGGACTAGCGGGAGTAGGGGTGGGCGAGCAGTACTTC. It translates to CASRGLAGVGVGEQYF. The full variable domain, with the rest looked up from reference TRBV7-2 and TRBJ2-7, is GAGVSQSPSNKVTEKGKDVELRCDPISGHTALYWYRQSLGQGLEFLIYFQGNSAPDKSGLPSDRFSAERTGGSVSTLTIQRTQQEDSAVYLCASRGLAGVGVGEQYFGPGTRLTVT.